Below are 24 T cell receptor beta chains sequenced from a single sample in a study of T cell changes during pregnancy in multiple sclerosis. Sequencing used immunoSEQ multiplex PCR; TCRdb keeps in-frame clones, though not all of them. The sample includes about 67,000 clones, about nine tenths seen only once; the top ten take roughly 1.4%. Source: peripheral blood, taken in the second trimester of pregnancy. Source of these receptors: a female donor with multiple sclerosis, enrolled in a pregnancy study.

The chain recombines TRBV18 with TRBJ2-2, with D possibly TRBD1 on 6 matching bases. The CDR3 sequence is 18 residues long. V was trimmed by 3 bases and J by 1 base, leaving 18 bases between them. CDR1 and CDR2 (germline): KGHSH, LQKENI. The CDR3 region has the DNA TGTGCCAGCTCACCGCAGGGGATTACTGATTTGAACACCGGGGAGCTGTTTTTT. It yields the protein CASSPQGITDLNTGELFF.

The chain combines TRBV19 with TRBJ2-1; 8 bases line up with TRBD2. The V segment lost 4 bases and the J segment 7 bases; nucleotides outside the gene matches: 9. The CDR3 spans 15 residues. CDR1 and CDR2 from the germline V gene are LNHDA and SQIVND (reference sequence). CDR3 protein: CASSNLAGRGNEQFF. The DNA for the CDR3 is TGTGCCAGTAGTAACCTAGCGGGTCGGGGAAATGAGCAGTTCTTC.

The V gene is TRBV4-3, the J gene TRBJ2-3; 10 bases align to TRBD1. V trimming: 4 bases; J trimming: 2 bases; junction bases outside the gene matches: 6. Germline CDR1 is LGHNA and CDR2 is YSLEER. CDR3 size: 16 residues. Here the CDR3 DNA reads TGCGCCAGCAGCCGAGATGGGACAGGGGACACAGATACGCAGTATTTT. This translates into CASSRDGTGDTDTQYF.

DNA of the CDR3: TGTGCCAGCAGCCAAGGGACTAGCGGGAGGGGCACCGGGGAGCTGTTTTTT. It specifies CASSQGTSGRGTGELFF. V usage is TRBV14 and J usage is TRBJ2-2; 15 positions match TRBD2. V lost 1 base to trimming and J lost 4 bases; unmatched junction nucleotides: 1. The CDR3 contains 17 residues. Germline lookup yields CDR1 SGHDN and CDR2 FVKESK.

The chain uses TRBV28 and TRBJ2-7; 10 bases align to TRBD2. CDR1 and CDR2 from the germline V gene are MDHEN and SYDVKM. V was clipped by 2 bases and J by 4 bases; unmatched bases: 11. The CDR3 has 17 amino acids. The CDR3 here is CASSLALAGVLAYEQYF. CDR3 DNA sequence: TGTGCCAGCAGTTTAGCTCTAGCGGGAGTATTGGCGTACGAGCAGTACTTC.

The chain is built from TRBV19 and TRBJ1-5, with unresolved D. Trimming took 8 bases from V and 0 from J, leaving 11 bases between them. The CDR3 runs to 14 residues. The V gene's germline CDR1 is LNHDA and CDR2 SQIVND (reference sequence). The chain's CDR3 is CASGRAASNQPQHF. In DNA form, the CDR3 reads TGTGCCAGTGGTAGGGCAGCTAGCAATCAGCCCCAGCATTTT. The complete variable domain, with remaining parts taken from reference TRBV19 and TRBJ1-5, reads DGGITQSPKYLFRKEGQNVTLSCEQNLNHDAMYWYRQDPGQGLRLIYYSQIVNDFQKGDIAEGYSVSREKKESFPLTVTSAQKNPTAFYLCASGRAASNQPQHFGDGTRLSIL.

The chain links TRBV9 to TRBJ2-2; D possibly corresponds to TRBD1 (5 bases). This CDR3 is 13 amino acids long. V lost 7 bases and J 0 bases, leaving 7 bases between the germline ends. Germline V gene lookup returns CDR1 SGDLS and CDR2 YYNGEE. DNA of the CDR3: TGTGCCAGCGGGGCCGCGAACACCGGGGAGCTGTTTTTT. Amino acid sequence: CASGAANTGELFF. The full variable domain, with the rest looked up from reference TRBV9 and TRBJ2-2, is DSGVTQTPKHLITATGQRVTLRCSPRSGDLSVYWYQQSLDQGLQFLIQYYNGEERAKGNILERFSAQQFPDLHSELNLSSLELGDSALYFCASGAANTGELFFGEGSRLTVL.

The rearrangement links TRBV6-1 to TRBJ1-5, with D perhaps TRBD1 (5 bases). The CDR3 runs to 15 residues. Trimming left V 0 bases short and J 4 bases short, with 10 bases between. Germline CDR1 and CDR2: MNHNS and SASEGT. CDR3 sequence reads: CASSEAAAGNQPQHF. In DNA form, the CDR3 reads TGTGCCAGCAGTGAAGCCGCGGCAGGGAATCAGCCCCAGCATTTT.

The V gene is TRBV7-6, the J gene TRBJ2-1; TRBD1 agrees at 9 bases. The CDR3 runs to 16 residues. The V and J ends lost 4 bases and 2 bases, in that order; junction bases with no gene match: 6. Germline lookup yields CDR1 SGHVS and CDR2 FNYEAQ. For the CDR3, the DNA is TGTGCCAGCAGCTCCTCCGACAGGGGGACCTACAATGAGCAGTTCTTC. Encoded protein: CASSSSDRGTYNEQFF.

The chain recombines TRBV5-1 with TRBJ2-7; TRBD1 aligns across 7 bases. Unmatched junction bases numbered 7, after V lost 5 bases and J lost 2 bases. The germline V gene encodes CDR1 SGHRS and CDR2 YFSETQ. There are 14 residues in the CDR3. CDR3 sequence reads: CASRKPTGAYEQYF. The DNA for the CDR3 is TGCGCCAGCAGAAAACCCACAGGGGCCTACGAGCAGTACTTC.

The rearrangement links TRBV6-5 to TRBJ2-1; D remains ambiguous. The germline CDR1 and CDR2 sequences are MNHEY and SVGAGI. The CDR3 loop spans 12 amino acids. V dropped 5 bases and J dropped 4 bases, with 6 bases sitting between them. CDR3 sequence (DNA): TGTGCCAGCAGTCTCGGGTACAATGAGCAGTTCTTC. Encoded protein: CASSLGYNEQFF.

This sequence joins TRBV9 and TRBJ1-6, with a weak D call TRBD1 (5 bases). CDR1 SGDLS and CDR2 YYNGEE come from the germline V gene. Trimming removed 0 bases from V and 10 bases from J, with 14 bases in between. The CDR3 is 15 residues long. Written as DNA, the CDR3 is TGTGCCAGCAGCGTAGCGCTGGAGGGGAGCTCACCCCTCCACTTT. This codes for CASSVALEGSSPLHF.

This clone was seen only once. The chain is built from TRBV6-5 and TRBJ1-2; 7 bases are shared with TRBD1. The V gene end was trimmed by 2 bases and the J gene end by 8 bases; junction bases not matched to a gene: 11. The CDR3 totals 15 residues. CDR1 and CDR2 from the germline V gene are MNHEY and SVGAGI. In DNA form, the CDR3 reads TGTGCCAGCAGTTACACGACAGGGATTCTAGGGGGCTACACCTTC. It translates to CASSYTTGILGGYTF.

The chain employs TRBV5-4 and TRBJ2-5; D might be TRBD2 (5 bases). V was shortened by 2 bases and J by 9 bases, with 20 bases between the two germline ends. Germline assignment: CDR1 SGHNT and CDR2 YYREEE (reference sequence). The CDR3 is 15 residues long. In DNA form, the CDR3 reads TGTGCCAGCAGCTTAGACCAGGACTCCCTATCGCCCCAGTACTTC. As protein: CASSLDQDSLSPQYF.

This chain connects TRBV27 to TRBJ1-1; D gene unclear. This CDR3 is 13 amino acids long. Germline-derived CDR1 and CDR2 are MNHEY and SMNVEV (reference sequence). Trimming pared 3 bases from V and 5 bases from J, leaving 10 bases between. CDR3 sequence reads: CASSLAARTEAFF. CDR3 bases: TGTGCCAGCAGTTTGGCGGCCCGTACTGAAGCTTTCTTT.

The genes are TRBV7-2 and TRBJ2-2, with D possibly matching TRBD2 (6 bases). CDR3 size: 15 residues. Germline V CDR1 and CDR2: SGHTA, FQGNSA. V was trimmed by 0 bases and J by 5 bases, leaving 10 bases between them. The CDR3, as DNA: TGTGCCAGCAGCTTAGCACTAGGAGGGACCGGGGAGCTGTTTTTT. It yields the protein CASSLALGGTGELFF. Drawing the rest from reference TRBV7-2 and TRBJ2-2, the complete variable domain is GAGVSQSPSNKVTEKGKDVELRCDPISGHTALYWYRQSLGQGLEFLIYFQGNSAPDKSGLPSDRFSAERTGGSVSTLTIQRTQQEDSAVYLCASSLALGGTGELFFGEGSRLTVL.

This sequence joins TRBV7-6 and TRBJ2-5; 7 bases agree with TRBD1. The CDR3 runs to 13 residues. Germline lookup yields CDR1 SGHVS and CDR2 FNYEAQ. V lost 4 bases, J lost 1 base, and 0 bases stayed unmatched. CDR3 sequence: CASSSGGQETQYF. For the CDR3, the DNA is TGTGCCAGCAGCTCAGGGGGCCAAGAGACCCAGTACTTC.

The chain couples TRBV25-1 to TRBJ2-2; no clear D gene. Deletions cut 4 bases from V and 9 bases from J, with 6 bases between. There are 11 residues in the CDR3. CDR1 is MGHDK and CDR2 is SYGVNS in the germline V gene. CDR3 amino acids: CASSGWRELFF. DNA for the CDR3: TGTGCCAGCAGTGGGTGGCGGGAGCTGTTTTTT.

The rearrangement uses TRBV5-4 and TRBJ2-1; 14 bases match TRBD2. CDR3 length: 19 amino acids. The ends lost 5 bases at V and 5 bases at J; junction bases unmatched: 15. Germline values: CDR1 SGHNT, CDR2 YYREEE (reference sequence). CDR3 nucleotide sequence: TGTGCCAGCAGTTTTCCTTTGGGACTAGCGGGAGCTCGCCACAATGAGCAGTTCTTC. Translated: CASSFPLGLAGARHNEQFF.

The J gene is TRBJ2-4, the V gene TRBV5-1; D gene uncertain. This CDR3 has 15 amino acids. Trimming removed 4 bases at V and 0 bases at J, with 11 bases between. From germline, CDR1 is SGHRS and CDR2 YFSETQ. The CDR3, as DNA: TGCGCCAGCAGCCCCCGAGGTCTAGCCAAAAACATTCAGTACTTC. Amino acid sequence: CASSPRGLAKNIQYF.

In DNA form, the CDR3 reads TGCAGCGTTGATGGGGTAGCGGGAGCCACCGGGGAGCTGTTTTTT. Translation gives CSVDGVAGATGELFF. The chain has TRBV29-1 and TRBJ2-2; the match to TRBD2 covers 9 bases. V lost 3 bases to trimming and J lost 4 bases; unmatched junction nucleotides: 6. CDR1 SQVTM and CDR2 ANQGSEA come from the germline V gene. There are 15 residues in the CDR3.

This clone has only a few counts. The chain links TRBV6-1 to TRBJ2-2; D not certain. The CDR3 consists of 14 residues. Per germline, CDR1 MNHNS and CDR2 SASEGT. V lost 2 bases to trimming and J lost 3 bases, with 7 bases between them. As DNA, the CDR3 is TGTGCCAGCAGTGAAATTGCAGACACCGGGGAGCTGTTTTTT. Protein sequence: CASSEIADTGELFF.

The chain carries TRBV29-1 and TRBJ1-4, with a tentative D call TRBD1 (5 bases). This CDR3 has 12 amino acids. The germline V gene has CDR1 SQVTM and CDR2 ANQGSEA. V was clipped by 6 bases and J by 5 bases, with 10 bases between them. CDR3 nucleotide sequence: TGCAGCGTCGCAGGGAAGAATGAAAAACTGTTTTTT. Residues: CSVAGKNEKLFF.

This clone occurred once. This chain connects TRBV5-1 to TRBJ2-5, with TRBD1 matching over 9 bases. V shed 4 bases and J 5 bases; nucleotides not matched to a gene: 9. Germline CDR1 and CDR2: SGHRS and YFSETQ. The CDR3 loop spans 15 amino acids. For the CDR3, the DNA is TGCGCCAGCAGCGCGCGACAGGGGGTGGAGGAGACCCAGTACTTC. Its protein is CASSARQGVEETQYF.